This is a list of T cell receptor beta chains from one sample in a study of molecular identifiers for immune sequencing clone quantification. TCRdb itself ran the PCR reads through MiXCR, one entry per CDR3 protein. The sample shows approximately 320,000 distinct CDR3 sequences, roughly 24% of them seen only once. The sample taken for sequencing was naive CD8+ T cells from blood, with Jurkat cell RNA spiked in. These receptors all come from a human donor in good health. Some libraries in this study had Jurkat cell RNA spiked in. CDR3s include the opening cysteine and the closing phenylalanine or tryptophan.

length: 13; V: TRBV29-1; J: TRBJ1-2; CDR3: CSVEKQNDNGYTF
length: 15; V: TRBV28; J: TRBJ1-5; CDR3: CANQPSGQGSQPQHF
length: 14; V: TRBV6-2/TRBV6-3; J: TRBJ1-1; CDR3: CASNLGHMNTEAFF
length: 15; V: TRBV21-1; J: TRBJ1-5; CDR3: CASSGTDYSNQPQHF
length: 16; V: TRBV28; J: TRBJ1-3; CDR3: CASSLQHRFYGNTIYF
length: 15; V: TRBV6-2/TRBV6-3; J: TRBJ2-7; CDR3: CASSYSLAGFYEQYF
length: 16; V: TRBV4-1; J: TRBJ2-4; CDR3: CASSQPGVRAKNIQYF
length: 13; V: TRBV7-9; J: TRBJ2-7; CDR3: CASSLPSTSEQYF
length: 16; V: TRBV7-9; J: TRBJ2-2; CDR3: CASSINRGRNTGELFF
length: 16; V: TRBV4-3; J: TRBJ1-6; CDR3: CASSRGSGTGTSPLHF
length: 15; V: TRBV12-3/TRBV12-4; J: TRBJ2-5; CDR3: CASRPGGGSQGTQYF
length: 12; V: TRBV20-1; J: TRBJ2-7; CDR3: CSARAEPYEQYF
length: 17; V: TRBV7-9; J: TRBJ2-7; CDR3: CASSLAGDGTGSYKQYF
length: 13; V: TRBV30; J: TRBJ1-4; CDR3: CAWSAAHREKLFF
length: 13; V: TRBV30; J: TRBJ2-4; CDR3: CAWSGEGGNIQYF
length: 13; V: TRBV20-1; J: TRBJ2-7; CDR3: CSATKGGPGEQYF
length: 14; V: TRBV27; J: TRBJ1-1; CDR3: CASSPGTGFTEAFF
length: 14; V: TRBV6-5; J: TRBJ2-7; CDR3: CASRDPGQSYEQYF
length: 13; V: TRBV6-5; J: TRBJ2-1; CDR3: CASSYSRYNEQFF
length: 14; V: TRBV6-1; J: TRBJ1-1; CDR3: CASSTPNPPQEAFF
length: 16; V: TRBV9; J: TRBJ1-5; CDR3: CASSPTGDISNQPQHF
length: 18; V: TRBV7-9; J: TRBJ2-1; CDR3: CASSPGSREGGWGNEQFF
length: 11; V: TRBV2; J: TRBJ1-1; CDR3: CASDRYTEAFF
length: 13; V: TRBV6-2/TRBV6-3; J: TRBJ2-7; CDR3: CASRQGGRWEQYF
length: 14; V: TRBV28; J: TRBJ1-2; CDR3: CASMRESASHGYTF
length: 13; V: TRBV11-3; J: TRBJ2-7; CDR3: CASSPTDSYEQYF
length: 12; V: TRBV30; J: TRBJ2-7; CDR3: CAWSTDTYEQYF
length: 17; V: TRBV7-9; J: TRBJ2-5; CDR3: CASSLARAGVDQETQYF
length: 12; V: TRBV29-1; J: TRBJ2-7; CDR3: CSVEGQAGEQYF
length: 13; V: TRBV11-1; J: TRBJ1-1; CDR3: CASSSPAGSEAFF
length: 15; V: TRBV12-3/TRBV12-4; J: TRBJ2-3; CDR3: CASSPGQGVTDTQYF
length: 13; V: TRBV25-1; J: TRBJ1-5; CDR3: CASSERDSQPQHF
length: 20; V: TRBV1; J: TRBJ2-4; CDR3: CTSSQGGLAGREGRPNIQYF
length: 14; V: TRBV4-1; J: TRBJ2-7; CDR3: CAGSKRGVRDEQYF
length: 15; V: TRBV2; J: TRBJ2-7; CDR3: CASSHRGGSSYEQYF
length: 15; V: TRBV10-3; J: TRBJ1-1; CDR3: CAIRQGEGMDTEAFF
length: 15; V: TRBV29-1; J: TRBJ2-7; CDR3: CSGGGLAGGLYEQYF
length: 13; V: TRBV20-1; J: TRBJ2-7; CDR3: CSARQGYTYEQYF
length: 16; V: TRBV6-2/TRBV6-3; J: TRBJ2-7; CDR3: CASSYSTDRGSYEQYF
length: 15; V: TRBV4-3; J: TRBJ2-1; CDR3: CASSQETSGYNEQFF
length: 15; V: TRBV5-7; J: TRBJ1-4; CDR3: CASSWRDRQNEKLFF
length: 18; V: TRBV7-9; J: TRBJ2-4; CDR3: CASSIQGAPQIGDNIQYF